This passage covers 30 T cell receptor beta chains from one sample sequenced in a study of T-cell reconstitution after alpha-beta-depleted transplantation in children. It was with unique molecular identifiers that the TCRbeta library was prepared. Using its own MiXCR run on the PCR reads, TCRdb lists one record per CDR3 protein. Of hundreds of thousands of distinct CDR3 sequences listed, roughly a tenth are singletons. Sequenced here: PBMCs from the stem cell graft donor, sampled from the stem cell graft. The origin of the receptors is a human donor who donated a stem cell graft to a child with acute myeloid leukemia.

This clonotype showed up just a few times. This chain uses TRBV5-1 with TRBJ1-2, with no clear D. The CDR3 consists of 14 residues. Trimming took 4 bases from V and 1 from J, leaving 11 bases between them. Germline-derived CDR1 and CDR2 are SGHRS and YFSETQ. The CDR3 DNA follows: TGCGCCAGCAGCCCCGCAACACGTAACTATGGCTACACCTTC. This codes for CASSPATRNYGYTF.

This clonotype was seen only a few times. The CDR3 region is CSANPRQSATRPQHF. The CDR3 DNA reads as TGCAGTGCTAACCCGCGACAGAGCGCAACGAGGCCCCAGCATTTT. The chain links TRBV20-1 to TRBJ1-5, with D maybe TRBD1 (5 bases). Germline V CDR1 and CDR2: DFQATT, SNEGSKA (reference sequence). V was cut by 4 bases and J by 9 bases, with 22 bases left in between. The CDR3 runs 15 residues.

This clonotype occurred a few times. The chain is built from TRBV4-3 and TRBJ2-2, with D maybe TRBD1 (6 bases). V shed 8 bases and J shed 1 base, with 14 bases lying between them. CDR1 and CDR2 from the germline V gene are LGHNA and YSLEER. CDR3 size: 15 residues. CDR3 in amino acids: CASGTGTLNTGELFF. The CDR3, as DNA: TGCGCCAGCGGCACAGGGACCCTGAACACCGGGGAGCTGTTTTTT.

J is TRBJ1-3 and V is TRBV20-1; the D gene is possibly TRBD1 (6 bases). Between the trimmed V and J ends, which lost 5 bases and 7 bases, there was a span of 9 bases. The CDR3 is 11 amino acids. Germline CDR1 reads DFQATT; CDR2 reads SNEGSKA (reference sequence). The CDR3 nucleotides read TGCAGTGCTCCGAGGGGGAACACCATATATTTT. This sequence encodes CSAPRGNTIYF.

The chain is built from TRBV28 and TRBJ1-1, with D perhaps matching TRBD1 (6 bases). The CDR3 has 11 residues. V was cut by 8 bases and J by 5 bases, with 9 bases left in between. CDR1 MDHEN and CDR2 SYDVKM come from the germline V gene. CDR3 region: CASFDRTEAFF. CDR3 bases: TGTGCCAGCTTTGACAGGACTGAAGCTTTCTTT.

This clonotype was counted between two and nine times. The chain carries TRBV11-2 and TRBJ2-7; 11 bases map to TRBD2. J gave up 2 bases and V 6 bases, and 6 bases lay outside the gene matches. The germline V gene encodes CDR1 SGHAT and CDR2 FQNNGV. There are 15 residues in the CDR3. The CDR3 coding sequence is TGTGCCAGCAGAGTCACTAGCGGGGGAGCCTACGAGCAGTACTTC. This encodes CASRVTSGGAYEQYF.

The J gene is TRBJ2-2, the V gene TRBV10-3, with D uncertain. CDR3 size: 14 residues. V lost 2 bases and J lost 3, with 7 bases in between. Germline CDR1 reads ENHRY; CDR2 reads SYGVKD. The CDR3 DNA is TGTGCCATCAGTGAGCGGGCAGACACCGGGGAGCTGTTTTTT. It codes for CAISERADTGELFF.

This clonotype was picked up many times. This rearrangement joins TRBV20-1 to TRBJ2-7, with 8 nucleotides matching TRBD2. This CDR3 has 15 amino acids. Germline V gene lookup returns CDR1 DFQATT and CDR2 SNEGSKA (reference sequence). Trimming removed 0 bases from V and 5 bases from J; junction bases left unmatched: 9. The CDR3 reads CSARELGTSIHEQYF. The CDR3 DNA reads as TGCAGTGCTAGAGAGTTAGGGACTAGTATTCACGAGCAGTACTTC.

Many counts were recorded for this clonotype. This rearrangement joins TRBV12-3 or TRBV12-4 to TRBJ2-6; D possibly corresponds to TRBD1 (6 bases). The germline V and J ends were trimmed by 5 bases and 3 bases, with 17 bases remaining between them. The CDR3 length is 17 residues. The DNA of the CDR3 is TGTGCCAGCAGTCCTGGGAGCAGGGGAGTTGGGGCCAACGTCCTGACTTTC. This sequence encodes CASSPGSRGVGANVLTF.

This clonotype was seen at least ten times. CDR3 bases: TGCAGCGTCCTAAAGAGTCTAGGCTACGAGCAGTACTTC. The encoded protein is CSVLKSLGYEQYF. V usage is TRBV29-1 and J usage is TRBJ2-7; no definite D call. V shed 6 bases and J shed 3 bases, with 15 bases lying between them. The germline gives CDR1 SQVTM, CDR2 ANQGSEA. The CDR3 runs to 13 residues.

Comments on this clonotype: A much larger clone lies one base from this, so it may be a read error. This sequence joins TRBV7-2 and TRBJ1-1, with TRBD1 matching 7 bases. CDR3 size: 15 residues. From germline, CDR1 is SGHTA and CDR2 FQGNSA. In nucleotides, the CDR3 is TGTGCCAGCAGCTTCAGCCAGGGGGGGAACACTGTAGCTTTCTTT. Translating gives CASSFSQGGNTVAFF. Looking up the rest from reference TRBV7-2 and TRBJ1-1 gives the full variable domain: GAGVSQSPSNKVTEKGKDVELRCDPISGHTALYWYRQSLGQGLEFLIYFQGNSAPDKSGLPSDRFSAERTGGSVSTLTIQRTQQEDSAVYLCASSFSQGGNTVAFFGQGTRLTVV.

The CDR3 loop is CASSSTGAGGVPGANVLTF. The CDR3 nucleotides are TGTGCCAGCAGCTCTACCGGAGCGGGAGGCGTCCCTGGGGCCAACGTCCTGACTTTC. The chain recombines TRBV11-1 with TRBJ2-6; 9 bases match TRBD2. With V trimmed by 4 bases and J by 2 bases, 12 bases remained unmatched. CDR1 SGHAT and CDR2 FQDESV come from the germline V gene (reference sequence). The CDR3 runs to 19 residues.

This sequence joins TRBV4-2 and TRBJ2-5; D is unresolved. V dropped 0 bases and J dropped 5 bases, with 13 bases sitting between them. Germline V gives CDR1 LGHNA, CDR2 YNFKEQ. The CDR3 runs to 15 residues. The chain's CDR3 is CASSQDLRVGETQYF. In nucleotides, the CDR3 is TGTGCCAGCAGCCAAGATTTACGGGTGGGGGAGACCCAGTACTTC.

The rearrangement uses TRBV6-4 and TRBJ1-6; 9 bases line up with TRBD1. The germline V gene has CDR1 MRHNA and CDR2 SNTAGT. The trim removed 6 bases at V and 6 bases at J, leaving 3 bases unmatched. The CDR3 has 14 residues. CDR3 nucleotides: TGTGCCAGCAGACAGGGGGCAGGTAATTCACCCCTCCACTTT. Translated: CASRQGAGNSPLHF.

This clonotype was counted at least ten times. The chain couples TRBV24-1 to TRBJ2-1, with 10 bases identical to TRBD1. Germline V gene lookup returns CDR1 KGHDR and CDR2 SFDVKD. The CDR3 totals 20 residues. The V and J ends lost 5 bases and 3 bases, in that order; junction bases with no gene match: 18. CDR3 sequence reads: CATSGLRDRGQNRDYNEQFF. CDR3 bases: TGTGCCACCAGTGGCCTCCGGGACAGGGGCCAAAATAGAGACTACAATGAGCAGTTCTTC.

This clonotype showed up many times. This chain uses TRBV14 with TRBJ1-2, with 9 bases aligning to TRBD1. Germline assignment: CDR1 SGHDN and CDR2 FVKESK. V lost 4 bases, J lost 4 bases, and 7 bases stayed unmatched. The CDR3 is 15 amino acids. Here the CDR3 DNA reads TGTGCCAGCAGCCCGGGACAGGGACCTATCTATGGCTACACCTTC. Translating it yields CASSPGQGPIYGYTF.

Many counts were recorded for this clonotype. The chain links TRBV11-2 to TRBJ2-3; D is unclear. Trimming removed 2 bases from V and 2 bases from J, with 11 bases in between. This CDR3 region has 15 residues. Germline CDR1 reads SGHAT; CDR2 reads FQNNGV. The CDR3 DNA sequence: TGTGCCAGCAGCTTAAGTCCCCCTCACACAGATACGCAGTATTTT. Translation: CASSLSPPHTDTQYF. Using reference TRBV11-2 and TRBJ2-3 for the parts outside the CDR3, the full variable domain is EAGVAQSPRYKIIEKRQSVAFWCNPISGHATLYWYQQILGQGPKLLIQFQNNGVVDDSQLPKDRFSAERLKGVDSTLKIQPAKLEDSAVYLCASSLSPPHTDTQYFGPGTRLTVL.

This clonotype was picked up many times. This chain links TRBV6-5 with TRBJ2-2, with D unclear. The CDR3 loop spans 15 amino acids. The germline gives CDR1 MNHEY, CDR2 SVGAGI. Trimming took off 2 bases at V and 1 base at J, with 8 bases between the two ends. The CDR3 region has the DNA TGTGCCAGCAGTTACGCCGACGAGAACACCGGGGAGCTGTTTTTT. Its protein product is CASSYADENTGELFF.

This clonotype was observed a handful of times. This CDR3 is CASSPLSASDEQFF. The CDR3 nucleotides read TGTGCCAGCAGCCCCCTCTCTGCGAGCGATGAGCAGTTCTTC. The chain has TRBV7-6 and TRBJ2-1, with D hard to call. CDR3 length equals 14 residues. Germline-derived CDR1 and CDR2 are SGHVS and FNYEAQ. Trimming cost V 5 bases and J 8 bases, with 16 bases left between them.

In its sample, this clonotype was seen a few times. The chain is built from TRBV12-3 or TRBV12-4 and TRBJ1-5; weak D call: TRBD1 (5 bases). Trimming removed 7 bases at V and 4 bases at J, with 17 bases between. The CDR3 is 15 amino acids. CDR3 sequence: CASTLREGLNQPQHF. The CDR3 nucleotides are TGTGCCAGCACCCTGCGGGAGGGACTAAATCAGCCCCAGCATTTT.

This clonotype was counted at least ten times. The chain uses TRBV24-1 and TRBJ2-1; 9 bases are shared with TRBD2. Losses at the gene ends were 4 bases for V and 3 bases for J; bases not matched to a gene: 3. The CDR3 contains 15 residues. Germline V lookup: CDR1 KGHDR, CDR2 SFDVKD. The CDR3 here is CATSDSGRNYNEQFF. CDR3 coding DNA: TGTGCCACCAGTGACAGCGGGAGGAACTACAATGAGCAGTTCTTC.

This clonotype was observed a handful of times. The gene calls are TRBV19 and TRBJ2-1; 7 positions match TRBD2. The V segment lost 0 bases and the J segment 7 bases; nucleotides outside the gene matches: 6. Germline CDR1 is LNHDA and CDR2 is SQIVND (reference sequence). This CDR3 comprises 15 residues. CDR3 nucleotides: TGTGCCAGTAGTATAGATGGGGGAGGGGTGAATGAGCAGTTCTTC. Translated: CASSIDGGGVNEQFF.

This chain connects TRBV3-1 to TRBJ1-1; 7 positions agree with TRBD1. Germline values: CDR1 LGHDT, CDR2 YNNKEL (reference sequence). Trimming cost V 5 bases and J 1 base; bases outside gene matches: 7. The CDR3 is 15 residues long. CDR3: CASSRRQGGNTEAFF. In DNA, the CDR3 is TGTGCCAGCAGCAGACGACAGGGCGGGAACACTGAAGCTTTCTTT.

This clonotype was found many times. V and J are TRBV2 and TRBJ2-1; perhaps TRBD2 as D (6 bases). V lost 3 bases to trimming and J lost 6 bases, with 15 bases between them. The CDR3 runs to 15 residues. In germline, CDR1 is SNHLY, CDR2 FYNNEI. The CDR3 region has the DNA TGTGCCAGCAGTGATTTTCAGGGAGGAGGCAATGAGCAGTTCTTC. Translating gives CASSDFQGGGNEQFF. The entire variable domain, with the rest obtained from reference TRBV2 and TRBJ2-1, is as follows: EPEVTQTPSHQVTQMGQEVILRCVPISNHLYFYWYRQILGQKVEFLVSFYNNEISEKSEIFDDQFSVERPDGSNFTLKIRSTKLEDSAMYFCASSDFQGGGNEQFFGPGTRLTVL.

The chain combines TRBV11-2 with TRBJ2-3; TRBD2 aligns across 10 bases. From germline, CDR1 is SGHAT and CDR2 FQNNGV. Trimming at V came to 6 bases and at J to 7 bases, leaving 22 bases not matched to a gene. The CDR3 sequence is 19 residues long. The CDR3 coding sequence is TGTGCCAGCAGAAGAGACTCCCTAGCGGGAGTCAGCCCGGGGAATACGCAGTATTTT. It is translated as CASRRDSLAGVSPGNTQYF.

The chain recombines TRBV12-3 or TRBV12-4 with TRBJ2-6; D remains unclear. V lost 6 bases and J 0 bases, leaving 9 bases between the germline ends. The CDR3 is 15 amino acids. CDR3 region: CASSRSVSGANVLTF. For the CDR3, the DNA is TGTGCCAGCAGCCGCTCGGTCTCTGGGGCCAACGTCCTGACTTTC.

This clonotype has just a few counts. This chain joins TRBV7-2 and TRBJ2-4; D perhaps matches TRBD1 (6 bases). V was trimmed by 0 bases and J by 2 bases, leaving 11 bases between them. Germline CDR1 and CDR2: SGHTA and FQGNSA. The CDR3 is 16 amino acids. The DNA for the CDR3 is TGTGCCAGCAGCTTAGCTGGCGGACAGTCCAAAAACATTCAGTACTTC. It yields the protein CASSLAGGQSKNIQYF. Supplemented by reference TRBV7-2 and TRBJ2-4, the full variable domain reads GAGVSQSPSNKVTEKGKDVELRCDPISGHTALYWYRQSLGQGLEFLIYFQGNSAPDKSGLPSDRFSAERTGGSVSTLTIQRTQQEDSAVYLCASSLAGGQSKNIQYFGAGTRLSVL.

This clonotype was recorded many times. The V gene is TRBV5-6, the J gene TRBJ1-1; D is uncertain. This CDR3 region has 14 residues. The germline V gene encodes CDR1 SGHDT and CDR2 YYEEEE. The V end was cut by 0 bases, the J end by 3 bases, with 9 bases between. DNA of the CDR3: TGTGCCAGCAGCTTGGTTCGGGGAGACACTGAAGCTTTCTTT. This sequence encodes CASSLVRGDTEAFF.

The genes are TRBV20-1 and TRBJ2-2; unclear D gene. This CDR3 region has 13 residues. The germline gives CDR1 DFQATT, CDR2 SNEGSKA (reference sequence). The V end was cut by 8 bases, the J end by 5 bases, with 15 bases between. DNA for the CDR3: TGCAGTTCGCCCCAGCGTTTAACCGGGGAGCTGTTTTTT. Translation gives CSSPQRLTGELFF.

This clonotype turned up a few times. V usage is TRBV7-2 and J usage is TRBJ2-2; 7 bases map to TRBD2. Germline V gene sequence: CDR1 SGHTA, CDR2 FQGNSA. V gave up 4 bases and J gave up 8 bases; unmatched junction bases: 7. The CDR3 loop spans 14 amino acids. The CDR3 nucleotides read TGTGCCAGCAGCTCAGCGGGACTAACTGGGGAGCTGTTTTTT. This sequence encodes CASSSAGLTGELFF. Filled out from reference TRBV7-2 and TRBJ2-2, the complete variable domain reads GAGVSQSPSNKVTEKGKDVELRCDPISGHTALYWYRQSLGQGLEFLIYFQGNSAPDKSGLPSDRFSAERTGGSVSTLTIQRTQQEDSAVYLCASSSAGLTGELFFGEGSRLTVL.